Below are 22 T cell receptor beta chains sequenced from a single sample in a study of T-cell memory formation after mild COVID-19. TCRdb independently ran MiXCR on the 5' RACE reads; one entry per CDR3 protein. Among about 140,000 distinct CDR3 sequences, 13% to 15% were seen once, and the ten largest hold about 29%. Sequencing was carried out using PBMCs or a T cell subset sorted from them (not recorded which). These receptors were collected from an adult woman who had mild COVID-19 (a few samples of this study predate the infection). Cell type and time point are not known.

This clonotype was counted only a few times. V is TRBV4-3 and J is TRBJ2-6; no reliable D call. V lost 1 base and J lost 4, with 8 bases in between. Germline CDR1 is LGHNA and CDR2 is YSLEER. The CDR3 extends over 15 amino acids. This CDR3 is CASSQAAAGANVLTF. In DNA form, the CDR3 reads TGCGCCAGCAGCCAAGCCGCCGCGGGGGCCAACGTCCTGACTTTC.

The chain links TRBV12-3 or TRBV12-4 to TRBJ2-7; no clear D. CDR3 length equals 15 residues. Trimming left V 3 bases short and J 5 bases short, with 17 bases between. CDR3 nucleotides: TGTGCCAGCAGTTTGGATAGCCCTTCCTTCCACGAGCAGTACTTC. Encoded protein: CASSLDSPSFHEQYF.

Written as DNA, the CDR3 is TGCAGTGCTAGGGGGGGAGATAGGGCGAGGACTGAAGCTTTCTTT. This sequence encodes CSARGGDRARTEAFF. The rearrangement joins TRBV20-1 to TRBJ1-1; D possibly corresponds to TRBD1 (5 bases). The CDR3 is 15 residues long. Germline lookup yields CDR1 DFQATT and CDR2 SNEGSKA (reference sequence). The V end was cut by 3 bases, the J end by 5 bases, with 19 bases between.

The chain is built from TRBV9 and TRBJ1-1; no clear D gene. V gave up 4 bases and J gave up 4 bases, with 14 bases separating them. The CDR3 loop spans 14 amino acids. Per the germline V gene, CDR1 is SGDLS and CDR2 is YYNGEE. This chain's CDR3 is CASSQSAAGTEAFF. Here the CDR3 DNA reads TGTGCCAGCAGCCAATCCGCGGCAGGCACTGAAGCTTTCTTT.

This chain connects TRBV5-1 to TRBJ2-7; 10 bases are shared with TRBD1. The CDR3 runs to 14 residues. CDR1 and CDR2 (germline): SGHRS, YFSETQ. V shed 4 bases, J shed 5 bases, and the junction held 6 bases outside the gene matches. CDR3 bases: TGCGCCAGCAGCCGGGGACAGGGGAACGACGAGCAGTACTTC. This codes for CASSRGQGNDEQYF.

This clonotype appeared a few times. This rearrangement joins TRBV24-1 to TRBJ2-3; 8 bases fit TRBD2. This CDR3 contains 15 residues. J lost 1 base, V lost 4 bases, and 3 bases had no gene match. CDR1 and CDR2 (germline): KGHDR, SFDVKD. The CDR3 sequence is CATSEGSGGTDTQYF. CDR3 coding DNA: TGTGCCACCAGTGAAGGTAGCGGGGGCACAGATACGCAGTATTTT.

V is TRBV12-3 or TRBV12-4 and J is TRBJ1-1; a weak D match, TRBD1 (5 bases). The CDR3 spans 14 residues. V lost 6 bases, J lost 1 base, and 12 bases lay in between. The CDR3 loop reads CASSVTAPNTEAFF. The DNA of the CDR3 is TGTGCCAGCAGCGTGACAGCGCCGAACACTGAAGCTTTCTTT.

The J gene is TRBJ2-7, the V gene TRBV5-1; 7 bases map to TRBD2. The CDR3 has 15 amino acids. The germline gives CDR1 SGHRS, CDR2 YFSETQ. The V gene end was trimmed by 3 bases and the J gene end by 2 bases; junction bases not matched to a gene: 8. CDR3 in amino acids: CASSWGGRPTYEQYF. In DNA form, the CDR3 reads TGCGCCAGCAGCTGGGGGGGACGACCTACCTACGAGCAGTACTTC.

This clonotype was detected a few times. This chain links TRBV12-3 or TRBV12-4 with TRBJ1-2, with 8 positions matching TRBD1. CDR3 length: 15 residues. J lost 5 bases, V lost 5 bases, and 10 bases had no gene match. CDR3 nucleotides: TGTGCCAGCAGTGGGACAGGACGTTTGGTTTATGGCTACACCTTC. Translated: CASSGTGRLVYGYTF.

V usage is TRBV5-1 and J usage is TRBJ1-1, with D unresolved. V lost 0 bases and J lost 2, with 8 bases in between. The CDR3 totals 14 residues. CDR1 and CDR2 (germline): SGHRS, YFSETQ. CDR3 amino acids: CASSLGPLNTEAFF. CDR3 coding DNA: TGCGCCAGCAGCTTGGGTCCCCTCAACACTGAAGCTTTCTTT.

This clonotype was picked up a small number of times. The rearrangement links TRBV5-1 to TRBJ2-3; 9 positions match TRBD2. The CDR3 extends over 17 amino acids. Trimming at V came to 1 base and at J to 4 bases, leaving 10 bases not matched to a gene. Per the germline V gene, CDR1 is SGHRS and CDR2 is YFSETQ. The CDR3 reads CASSLRLAGVGADTQYF. Here the CDR3 DNA reads TGCGCCAGCAGCTTGAGATTAGCGGGAGTGGGGGCAGATACGCAGTATTTT.

A few counts support this clonotype. The chain carries TRBV20-1 and TRBJ1-1, with a weak D call TRBD1 (5 bases). The CDR3 sequence is 11 residues long. Germline lookup yields CDR1 DFQATT and CDR2 SNEGSKA (reference sequence). Trimming left V 5 bases short and J 7 bases short, with 11 bases between. DNA of the CDR3: TGCAGTGCTGGTTGGGACGGTGAAGCTTTCTTT. Translation: CSAGWDGEAFF.

This clonotype was detected only a few times. The chain carries TRBV5-1 and TRBJ2-7; 10 bases are a match to TRBD2. CDR3 length: 15 amino acids. Germline CDR1 is SGHRS and CDR2 is YFSETQ. Germline trimming cut 1 base from V and 5 bases from J; bases unmatched to any gene: 6. The CDR3 DNA reads as TGCGCCAGCAGCTTGACAAGCGGGAGGGCCCACGAGCAGTACTTC. This translates into CASSLTSGRAHEQYF.

This clonotype turned up a few times. V usage is TRBV5-1 and J usage is TRBJ2-7; 8 bases agree with TRBD2. The ends lost 1 base at V and 3 bases at J; junction bases unmatched: 3. The germline V gene encodes CDR1 SGHRS and CDR2 YFSETQ. The length of the CDR3 is 14 residues. The CDR3 spells CASSLYSGNYEQYF. CDR3 DNA sequence: TGCGCCAGCAGCTTGTATAGCGGGAACTACGAGCAGTACTTC.

J is TRBJ2-7 and V is TRBV15; D call uncertain. The CDR3 sequence is 14 residues long. V was pared by 5 bases and J by 6 bases, with 17 bases between. Germline CDR1 LNHNV, CDR2 YYDKDF (reference sequence). CDR3 sequence reads: CATSGSGRLGEQYF. For the CDR3, the DNA is TGTGCCACCAGCGGCTCAGGCCGTCTTGGCGAGCAGTACTTC.

This chain uses TRBV12-3 or TRBV12-4 with TRBJ2-1; D is ambiguous. The CDR3 length is 14 residues. Trimming shortened V by 5 bases and J by 0 bases, and 8 bases separated the two germline ends. The CDR3 coding sequence is TGTGCCAGCAGTGGAATAAGCTCCTACAATGAGCAGTTCTTC. Encoded protein: CASSGISSYNEQFF.

The chain joins TRBV7-2 to TRBJ2-2; D possibly corresponds to TRBD2 (6 bases). The germline CDR1 and CDR2 sequences are SGHTA and FQGNSA. The CDR3 length is 15 residues. Between the trimmed V and J ends, which lost 5 bases and 7 bases, there was a span of 17 bases. The CDR3 DNA reads as TGTGCCAGCAGCGCCCGACTAGGAGGGGACGGGGAGCTGTTTTTT. It is translated as CASSARLGGDGELFF. The full variable domain, completed using reference TRBV7-2 and TRBJ2-2, is GAGVSQSPSNKVTEKGKDVELRCDPISGHTALYWYRQSLGQGLEFLIYFQGNSAPDKSGLPSDRFSAERTGGSVSTLTIQRTQQEDSAVYLCASSARLGGDGELFFGEGSRLTVL.

This clonotype has just a few counts. This chain uses TRBV4-2 with TRBJ2-7; D is possibly TRBD1 (5 bases). The CDR3 contains 14 residues. Trimming cost V 1 base and J 3 bases, with 10 bases left between them. Germline V CDR1 and CDR2: LGHNA, YNFKEQ. The CDR3 region has the DNA TGTGCCAGCAGCCAAGGACAGTCGTTCTACGAGCAGTACTTC. Translation: CASSQGQSFYEQYF.

This clonotype came up once. The chain is built from TRBV19 and TRBJ2-7, with 10 bases that match TRBD2. CDR3 length equals 14 residues. V lost 2 bases, J lost 4 bases, and 2 bases stayed unmatched. The V gene's germline CDR1 is LNHDA and CDR2 SQIVND (reference sequence). CDR3 region: CASSITSGMYEQYF. CDR3 sequence (DNA): TGTGCCAGTAGTATAACTAGCGGGATGTACGAGCAGTACTTC.

This clonotype appeared a single time. The rearrangement uses TRBV29-1 and TRBJ1-1; 12 bases agree with TRBD1. Germline CDR1 reads SQVTM; CDR2 reads ANQGSEA. The CDR3 spans 14 residues. Germline trimming cut 2 bases from V and 10 bases from J; bases unmatched to any gene: 8. CDR3 residues: CSVERDRGRLGAFF. In DNA, the CDR3 is TGCAGCGTTGAACGGGACAGGGGGCGATTAGGAGCTTTCTTT.

The chain links TRBV7-8 to TRBJ2-1, with 7 bases aligning to TRBD2. With 3 bases clipped from V and 7 bases from J, the junction kept 15 bases outside the gene matches. CDR3 length equals 17 residues. Per germline, CDR1 SGHVS and CDR2 FQNEAQ. The CDR3 nucleotides read TGTGCCAGCAGCTTCGAGGGAGCGGGACTGCTGAGAAATGAGCAGTTCTTC. This sequence encodes CASSFEGAGLLRNEQFF.

This clonotype was seen many times. The V and J genes are TRBV4-2 and TRBJ2-2; a possible D gene is TRBD2 (6 bases). The germline V gene encodes CDR1 LGHNA and CDR2 YNFKEQ. Trimming pared 6 bases from V and 0 bases from J, leaving 11 bases between. The CDR3 extends over 15 amino acids. CDR3 residues: CASSRDFANTGELFF. CDR3 DNA: TGTGCCAGCAGTCGGGACTTTGCGAACACCGGGGAGCTGTTTTTT.